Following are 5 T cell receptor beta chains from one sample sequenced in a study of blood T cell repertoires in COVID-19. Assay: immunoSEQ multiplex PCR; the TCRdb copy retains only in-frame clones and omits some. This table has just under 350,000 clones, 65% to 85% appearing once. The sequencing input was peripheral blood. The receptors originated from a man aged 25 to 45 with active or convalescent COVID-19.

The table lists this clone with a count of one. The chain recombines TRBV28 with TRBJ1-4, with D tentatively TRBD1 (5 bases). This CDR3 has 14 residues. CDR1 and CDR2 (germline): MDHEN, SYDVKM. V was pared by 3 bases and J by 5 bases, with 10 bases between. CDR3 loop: CASSFPGSNEKLFF. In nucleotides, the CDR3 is TGTGCCAGCAGTTTCCCAGGGTCAAATGAAAAACTGTTTTTT.

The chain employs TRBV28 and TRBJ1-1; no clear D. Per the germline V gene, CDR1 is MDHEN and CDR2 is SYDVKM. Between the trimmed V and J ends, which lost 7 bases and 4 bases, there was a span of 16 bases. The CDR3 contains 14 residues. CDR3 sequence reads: CASTATWLLTEAFF. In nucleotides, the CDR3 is TGTGCCAGCACCGCTACGTGGTTACTCACTGAAGCTTTCTTT.

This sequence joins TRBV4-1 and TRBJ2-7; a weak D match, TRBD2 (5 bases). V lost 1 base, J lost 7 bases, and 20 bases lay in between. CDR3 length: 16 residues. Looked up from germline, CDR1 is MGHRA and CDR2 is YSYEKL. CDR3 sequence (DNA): TGCGCCAGCAGCCAAGCCCTTACGGGATACACTTGGGAGCAGTACTTC. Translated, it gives CASSQALTGYTWEQYF.

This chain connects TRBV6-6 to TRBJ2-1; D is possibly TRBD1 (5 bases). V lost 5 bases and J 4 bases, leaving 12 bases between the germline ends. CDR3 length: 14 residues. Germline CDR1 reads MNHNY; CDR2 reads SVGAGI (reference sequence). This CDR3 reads CASSPDSVYNEQFF. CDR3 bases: TGTGCCAGCAGTCCCGACAGCGTGTACAATGAGCAGTTCTTC.

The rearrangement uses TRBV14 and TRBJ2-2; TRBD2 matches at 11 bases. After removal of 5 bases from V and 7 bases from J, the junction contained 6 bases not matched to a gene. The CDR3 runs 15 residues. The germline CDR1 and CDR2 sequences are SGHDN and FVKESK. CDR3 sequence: CASSGRLAGYGELFF. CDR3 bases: TGTGCCAGCAGCGGTCGACTAGCGGGGTACGGGGAGCTGTTTTTT.